This TCR beta chain was recorded in a study of breast tumors, draining lymph nodes, adjacent tissues. Via MiXCR, TCRdb re-called the multiplex PCR reads, giving one row per CDR3 protein. The sample records 180,000 or so distinct CDR3 sequences, around 35% being singletons. Axillary draining lymph nodes of breast cancer patients supplied the node samples. The source of this sequence is a female donor with breast cancer. Some clones in this sample may be carry-over from other donors' samples. The source material was axillary lymph node tissue.

This chain's CDR3 is CASSPRGGSSQPQHF. DNA for the CDR3: TGTGCCAGCTCACCACGCGGGGGTTCGTCCCAGCCCCAGCATTTT. The rearrangement links TRBV18 to TRBJ1-5, with D maybe TRBD1 (5 bases). The CDR3 runs 15 residues. V was pared by 1 base and J by 7 bases, with 14 bases between. The germline gives CDR1 KGHSH, CDR2 LQKENI.